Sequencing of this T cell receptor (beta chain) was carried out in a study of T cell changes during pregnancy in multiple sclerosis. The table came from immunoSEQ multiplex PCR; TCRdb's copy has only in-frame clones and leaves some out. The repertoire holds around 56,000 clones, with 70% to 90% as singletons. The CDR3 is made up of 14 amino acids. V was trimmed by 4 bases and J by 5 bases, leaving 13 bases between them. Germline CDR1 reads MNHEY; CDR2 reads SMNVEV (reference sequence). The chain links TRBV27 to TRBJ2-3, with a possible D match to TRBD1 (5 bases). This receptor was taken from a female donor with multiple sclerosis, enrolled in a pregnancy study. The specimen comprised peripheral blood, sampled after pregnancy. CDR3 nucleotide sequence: TGTGCCAGCAGTTCTTCAGGGTGGGGAGATACGCAGTATTTT. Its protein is CASSSSGWGDTQYF.